The 6 T cell receptor beta chains given below trace back to one sample, sequenced in a study of T cells in Graves' hyperthyroidism and ophthalmopathy. From RNA transcripts, TCR beta CDR3 regions were amplified. HTBI primers were the set used in a first-round RT-PCR of the TCR CDR3. In TCRdb, the multiplex PCR reads were re-called with MiXCR into one record per CDR3 protein. Among some 510,000 distinct CDR3 sequences, less than 25% were seen once, and the ten largest hold about a quarter. Specimen: blood. These receptors all stem from a man aged 18 to 30 with Graves' hyperthyroidism.

The CDR3 region is CASNRAAGGNTIYF. In DNA, the CDR3 is TGTGCCAGCAATCGCGCTGCGGGGGGAAACACCATATATTTT. The V call is TRBV28, the J call TRBJ1-3; D call uncertain. Trimming pared 7 bases from V and 4 bases from J, leaving 14 bases between. The CDR3 covers 14 residues. Germline V gives CDR1 MDHEN, CDR2 SYDVKM.

This clonotype has a count of ten or more. CDR3 coding DNA: TGTGCCACCAGCAGCGGTAATCAGCCCCAGCATTTT. This sequence encodes CATSSGNQPQHF. The V gene is TRBV15, the J gene TRBJ1-5; D remains unclear. V gave up 3 bases and J gave up 4 bases, with 4 bases separating them. The CDR3 length is 12 residues. CDR1 LNHNV and CDR2 YYDKDF come from the germline V gene (reference sequence).

This clonotype has a count of ten or more. CDR3 nucleotides: TGTGCCAGCAGTTACCCCACGGGACCGAAGGTGGCCCAGTACTTC. This translates into CASSYPTGPKVAQYF. This sequence joins TRBV6-2 or TRBV6-3 and TRBJ2-5; D may correspond to TRBD1 or TRBD2 (5 bases each). The CDR3 totals 15 residues. In germline, CDR1 is MNHEY, CDR2 SVGEGT. Trimming took 2 bases from V and 9 from J, leaving 19 bases between them.

The chain links TRBV12-3 or TRBV12-4 to TRBJ2-5; maybe TRBD2 (7 bases). V lost 8 bases and J 5 bases, leaving 21 bases between the germline ends. The CDR3 length is 15 residues. The CDR3 nucleotides are TGTGCCAGCTCGAATGGGGGGGGCCACCGGGAGACCCAGTACTTC. Its translation: CASSNGGGHRETQYF.

Turning to this clonotype: The final CDR3 position lacks the conserved phenylalanine or tryptophan, pointing to a likely read error. CDR3 sequence: CSARDLSNQPQHL. DNA of the CDR3: TGCAGTGCTAGAGACTTGAGCAATCAGCCCCAGCATTTG. V gene TRBV20-1 combines with J gene TRBJ1-5, with D unresolved. Trimming pared 0 bases from V and 1 base from J, leaving 4 bases between. The CDR3 extends over 13 amino acids. The germline V gene encodes CDR1 DFQATT and CDR2 SNEGSKA (reference sequence).

Points on this clonotype: A read error may explain this, as a much larger clone is one base away. This chain joins TRBV3-1 and TRBJ2-5; TRBD2 is a possible D gene (6 bases). V gave up 2 bases and J gave up 6 bases, with 13 bases separating them. From germline, CDR1 is LGHDT and CDR2 YNNKEL (reference sequence). CDR3 length equals 14 residues. The CDR3 protein is CASSQPGLGKTQYF. CDR3 in DNA: TGTGCCAGCAGCCAACCGGGACTCGGAAAGACCCAGTACTTC.